The 22 T cell receptor beta chains presented below share a single source sample, sequenced in a study of blood T cell repertoires in COVID-19. Clones were sequenced by immunoSEQ multiplex PCR, and TCRdb holds only the in-frame ones, with some missing. The top ten clones hold around 2.2% of a sample with 100,000 to 150,000 clones, 92% of them seen once. Sequencing was done on a sample of peripheral blood. The receptors stem from a man between 45 and 60 years old with COVID-19, enrolled during active disease.

The chain has TRBV13 and TRBJ2-5; D not resolved. Trimming pared 5 bases from V and 5 bases from J, leaving 6 bases between. Germline V lookup: CDR1 PRHDT, CDR2 FYEKMQ (reference sequence). The CDR3 has 11 amino acids. The CDR3 coding sequence is TGTGCCAGCAGCATTGAGGAGACCCAGTACTTC. It specifies CASSIEETQYF. The complete variable domain, with remaining parts taken from reference TRBV13 and TRBJ2-5, reads AAGVIQSPRHLIKEKRETATLKCYPIPRHDTVYWYQQGPGQDPQFLISFYEKMQSDKGSIPDRFSAQQFSDYHSELNMSSLELGDSALYFCASSIEETQYFGPGTRLLVL.

The J gene is TRBJ2-3, the V gene TRBV28; 7 bases map to TRBD2. Per the germline V gene, CDR1 is MDHEN and CDR2 is SYDVKM. V was pared by 5 bases and J by 4 bases, with 18 bases of the junction left unmatched. The CDR3 consists of 18 residues. CDR3 DNA: TGTGCCAGCAGTGGCTATTCTCGCGGGAGTGGGAATGCAGATACGCAGTATTTT. Translating gives CASSGYSRGSGNADTQYF. The variable domain in full, completed from reference TRBV28 and TRBJ2-3, reads DVKVTQSSRYLVKRTGEKVFLECVQDMDHENMFWYRQDPGLGLRLIYFSYDVKMKEKGDIPEGYSVSREKKERFSLILESASTNQTSMYLCASSGYSRGSGNADTQYFGPGTRLTVL.

The chain combines TRBV4-1 with TRBJ2-1; no definite D call. V lost 1 base to trimming and J lost 7 bases, with 17 bases between them. This CDR3 has 16 amino acids. Germline V gives CDR1 MGHRA, CDR2 YSYEKL. As DNA, the CDR3 is TGCGCCAGCAGCCAAGTCGGCGGCCCTACGGGTAATGAGCAGTTCTTC. Amino acids: CASSQVGGPTGNEQFF.

The genes are TRBV10-2 and TRBJ2-1; maybe TRBD2 (7 bases). There are 16 residues in the CDR3. Deletions cut 5 bases from V and 5 bases from J, with 19 bases between. Germline-derived CDR1 and CDR2 are WSHSY and SAAADI. CDR3 nucleotides: TGCGCCAGCAGTACGACTTCCAGCGGGACAAACAATGAGCAGTTCTTC. Residues: CASSTTSSGTNNEQFF.

This clone was seen once. The V and J genes are TRBV11-2 and TRBJ2-3; D might be TRBD2 (6 bases). V lost 5 bases and J 4 bases, leaving 10 bases between the germline ends. The CDR3 covers 13 residues. Germline CDR1 SGHAT, CDR2 FQNNGV. CDR3 bases: TGTGCCAGCAGCCCCGGAGGGTCAGATACGCAGTATTTT. This sequence encodes CASSPGGSDTQYF. The whole variable domain, remainder taken from reference TRBV11-2 and TRBJ2-3, is EAGVAQSPRYKIIEKRQSVAFWCNPISGHATLYWYQQILGQGPKLLIQFQNNGVVDDSQLPKDRFSAERLKGVDSTLKIQPAKLEDSAVYLCASSPGGSDTQYFGPGTRLTVL.

The V call is TRBV18, the J call TRBJ2-3; no clear D gene. V was trimmed by 3 bases and J by 0 bases, leaving 10 bases between them. The length of the CDR3 is 15 residues. Looked up from germline, CDR1 is KGHSH and CDR2 is LQKENI. The CDR3 reads CASSPSRASTDTQYF. CDR3 nucleotides: TGTGCCAGCTCACCTAGCAGAGCTAGCACAGATACGCAGTATTTT. Full variable domain (rest looked up from reference TRBV18 and TRBJ2-3): NAGVMQNPRHLVRRRGQEARLRCSPMKGHSHVYWYRQLPEEGLKFMVYLQKENIIDESGMPKERFSAEFPKEGPSILRIQQVVRGDSAAYFCASSPSRASTDTQYFGPGTRLTVL.

This clone came up a few times. The V call is TRBV19, the J call TRBJ1-6, with 11 bases that match TRBD1. CDR1 is LNHDA and CDR2 is SQIVND in the germline V gene (reference sequence). This CDR3 comprises 14 residues. Trimming removed 6 bases from V and 8 bases from J; junction bases left unmatched: 3. The CDR3: CASSRTGGDSPLHF. The CDR3 DNA reads as TGTGCCAGTAGCAGGACAGGGGGCGATTCACCCCTCCACTTT.

The rearrangement joins TRBV10-2 to TRBJ2-1; tentatively, D is TRBD2 (6 bases). The CDR3 runs to 15 residues. Deletions cut 6 bases from V and 6 bases from J, with 18 bases between. The germline CDR1 and CDR2 sequences are WSHSY and SAAADI. The CDR3 DNA follows: TGCGCCAGCAGCATCTACCGGGTGGGGGGCAATGAGCAGTTCTTC. Translated, it gives CASSIYRVGGNEQFF.

This chain uses TRBV5-4 with TRBJ1-1; D is possibly TRBD1 (5 bases). V lost 4 bases, J lost 4 bases, and 17 bases lay in between. Germline CDR1 is SGHNT and CDR2 is YYREEE (reference sequence). The CDR3 totals 15 residues. For the CDR3, the DNA is TGTGCCAGCAGCCCCGGCGGGGTAGGGGTCACTGAAGCTTTCTTT. Translation gives CASSPGGVGVTEAFF.

The chain links TRBV9 to TRBJ1-1; 7 positions match TRBD1. Germline loops: CDR1 SGDLS, CDR2 YYNGEE. Losses at the gene ends were 3 bases for V and 1 base for J; bases not matched to a gene: 6. The CDR3 runs 15 residues. The CDR3 loop reads CASSDEGTANTEAFF. In DNA, the CDR3 is TGTGCCAGCAGCGACGAGGGGACAGCGAACACTGAAGCTTTCTTT.

The chain combines TRBV2 with TRBJ1-4; TRBD1 agrees at 8 bases. J was trimmed by 3 bases and V by 4 bases; bases with no gene match: 1. Germline V gene lookup returns CDR1 SNHLY and CDR2 FYNNEI. There are 14 residues in the CDR3. The DNA of the CDR3 is TGTGCCAGCAGTGTACAGGGGGCTAATGAAAAACTGTTTTTT. As protein: CASSVQGANEKLFF.

In its sample, this clone was seen once. V gene TRBV5-4 combines with J gene TRBJ2-5; 7 bases are a match to TRBD1. The V gene's germline CDR1 is SGHNT and CDR2 YYREEE (reference sequence). The length of the CDR3 is 15 residues. Trimming cost V 4 bases and J 0 bases; bases outside gene matches: 6. CDR3 in amino acids: CASSARQGDQETQYF. DNA of the CDR3: TGTGCCAGCAGCGCCCGACAGGGAGACCAAGAGACCCAGTACTTC.

The rearrangement uses TRBV5-1 and TRBJ2-7, with D possibly TRBD2 on 6 matching bases. The CDR3 has 16 amino acids. The V gene lost 0 bases and the J gene lost 1 base, with 14 bases spanning the gap. The germline gives CDR1 SGHRS, CDR2 YFSETQ. CDR3 sequence: CASSLGPGTRSYEQYF. CDR3 DNA sequence: TGCGCCAGCAGCTTGGGACCAGGGACTCGTTCCTACGAGCAGTACTTC.

The chain is built from TRBV28 and TRBJ1-2; a weak D match, TRBD1 (5 bases). This CDR3 region has 15 residues. The ends were cut back, 6 bases at V and 5 bases at J, with 19 bases in the middle. Germline V lookup: CDR1 MDHEN, CDR2 SYDVKM. CDR3 bases: TGTGCCAGCAGACGACCAATACAGGCGACATATGGCTACACCTTC. Protein: CASRRPIQATYGYTF.

The DNA for the CDR3 is TGTGCCAGCAGCCAAGATACTAGCGGGACGACGACGCAGTATTTT. This translates into CASSQDTSGTTTQYF. The genes are TRBV3-1 (or the pseudogene TRBV3-2) and TRBJ2-3, with 10 nucleotides matching TRBD2. The length of the CDR3 is 15 residues. J lost 9 bases, V lost 0 bases, and 6 bases had no gene match. Germline V lookup: CDR1 LGHDT, CDR2 YNNKEL (reference sequence).

The rearrangement uses TRBV6-1 and TRBJ2-3; D is uncertain. The CDR3 contains 15 residues. V dropped 0 bases and J dropped 0 bases, with 7 bases sitting between them. CDR1 is MNHNS and CDR2 is SASEGT in the germline V gene. The CDR3 bases are TGTGCCAGCAGTGAAGCCCCCTTTAGCACAGATACGCAGTATTTT. Its protein is CASSEAPFSTDTQYF.

The chain couples TRBV10-3 to TRBJ1-1; D is unresolved. This CDR3 has 12 amino acids. The germline V gene has CDR1 ENHRY and CDR2 SYGVKD. Trimming pared 7 bases from V and 1 base from J, leaving 7 bases between. DNA of the CDR3: TGTGCCATCATCGGGGAGAACACTGAAGCTTTCTTT. It encodes CAIIGENTEAFF.

CDR3 region: CASSYSRIIGELFF. CDR3 nucleotide sequence: TGTGCCAGCAGTTACTCGAGAATCATAGGGGAGCTGTTTTTT. The chain uses TRBV6-5 and TRBJ2-2; D is ambiguous. V shed 0 bases and J shed 8 bases, with 10 bases lying between them. The CDR3 contains 14 residues. Germline V gives CDR1 MNHEY, CDR2 SVGAGI.

The chain employs TRBV19 and TRBJ2-5; a possible D gene is TRBD2 (6 bases). Germline values: CDR1 LNHDA, CDR2 SQIVND (reference sequence). This CDR3 contains 16 residues. Trimming removed 4 bases from V and 0 bases from J, with 15 bases in between. CDR3 nucleotides: TGTGCCAGTAGTAGTCTCAGGGCTAGCGACCAAGAGACCCAGTACTTC. Its translation is CASSSLRASDQETQYF.

The chain joins TRBV12-2 to TRBJ2-3; the table names TRBD1, a call not compared with the DNA. TRBV12-2 is tagged as a pseudogene. This CDR3 contains 14 residues. The CDR3 DNA reads as TGTGCAAGTCGCTCAGGACATTGCACAGATACGCAGTATTTT. It specifies CASRSGHCTDTQYF.

V is TRBV30 and J is TRBJ2-5, with 9 bases identical to TRBD1. The J segment lost 5 bases and the V segment lost 3 bases, leaving 4 bases of the junction unmatched. The CDR3 totals 13 residues. The germline V gene encodes CDR1 GTSNPN and CDR2 SVGIG (reference sequence). The CDR3 nucleotides are TGTGCCTGGAGGGGACAGGGCGGTGAGACCCAGTACTTC. Protein: CAWRGQGGETQYF.

For this clone: One end of the junction varies from germline; a read error may be responsible. The rearrangement links TRBV7-2 to TRBJ2-3; 7 bases match TRBD2. The CDR3 extends over 14 amino acids. CDR1 is SGHTA and CDR2 is FQGNSA in the germline V gene. The CDR3 loop reads CASSLAASTDTQYF. DNA of the CDR3: TGTGCCAGCAGCCTAGCGGCTAGCACAGATACGCAGTATTTT.